The next 2 T cell receptor beta chains were all read from a single sample in a study of T cells after posttransplantation cyclophosphamide. Repertoires were generated with immunoSEQ multiplex PCR, while TCRdb's copy carries only in-frame clones and drops some. The sample yields about 38,000 clones, without any singletons. The specimen was PBMCs. These TCRs come from a man aged 50 to 60 in good health, CMV-negative, and a related stem cell transplant donor.

This clone has ten or more counts. The CDR3, as DNA: TGTGCCAGCAGCTTCATGATGGCGGGAGGAGGCCTCTACGAGCAGTACTTC. Translation gives CASSFMMAGGGLYEQYF. The V gene is TRBV5-8, the J gene TRBJ2-7; TRBD2 matches 8 bases. J gave up 3 bases and V 2 bases, and 13 bases lay outside the gene matches. CDR3 size: 17 residues. CDR1 is SGHTS, CDR2 YDEGEE, per germline.

This clone has just a few counts. V gene TRBV25-1 combines with J gene TRBJ2-3; TRBD2 aligns across 15 bases. With 1 base clipped from V and 2 bases from J, the junction kept 4 bases outside the gene matches. The CDR3 runs 18 residues. Germline-derived CDR1 and CDR2 are MGHDK and SYGVNS. CDR3: CASSEFGLAGGPTDTQYF. Here the CDR3 DNA reads TGTGCCAGCAGTGAATTTGGACTAGCGGGAGGGCCCACAGATACGCAGTATTTT.